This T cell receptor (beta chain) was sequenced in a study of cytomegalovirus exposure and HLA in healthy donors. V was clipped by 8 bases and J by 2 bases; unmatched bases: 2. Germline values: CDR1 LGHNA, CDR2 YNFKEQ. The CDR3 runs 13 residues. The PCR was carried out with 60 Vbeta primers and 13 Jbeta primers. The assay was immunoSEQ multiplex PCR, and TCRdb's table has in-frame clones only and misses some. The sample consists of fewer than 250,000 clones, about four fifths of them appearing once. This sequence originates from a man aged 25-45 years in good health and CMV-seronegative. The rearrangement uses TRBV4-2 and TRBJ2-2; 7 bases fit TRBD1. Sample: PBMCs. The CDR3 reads CASGTANTGELFF. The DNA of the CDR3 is TGTGCCAGCGGGACAGCAAACACCGGGGAGCTGTTTTTT.